These T cell receptor beta chains were read from a single sample in a study of blood T cell repertoires in COVID-19. Using immunoSEQ multiplex PCR, the repertoire was profiled, and TCRdb retains in-frame clones only, with some absent. The sample consists of about 240,000 clones, 87% of them appearing once. The sample taken for sequencing was PBMCs or T cells enriched from blood (not recorded which). The receptors here all came from a woman in her twenties or thirties with acute COVID-19. CDR3s include the opening cysteine and the closing phenylalanine or tryptophan. D genes are given only for firm matches. Clone size appears in some rows only: once, few, many, or a class for an expanded clone.

CDR3 DNA: TGTGCCAGCAGTTTCCTCACAGGGGCCCCAGATACGCAGTATTTT
CDR3 protein: CASSFLTGAPDTQYF
D gene: TRBD1
clone size: .
J gene: TRBJ2-3
V gene: TRBV27

CDR3 DNA: TGCGCCAGCAGCTCCGGGACAAGGGAGCAAGAGACCCAGTACTTC
CDR3 protein: CASSSGTREQETQYF
D gene: .
clone size: .
J gene: TRBJ2-5
V gene: TRBV5-1

CDR3 DNA: TGTGCCAGCAGTTACTCGGAGGGCTTAGGTTATGGCTACACCTTC
CDR3 protein: CASSYSEGLGYGYTF
D gene: .
clone size: .
J gene: TRBJ1-2
V gene: TRBV6-5

CDR3 DNA: TGTGCCAGCAGCGGATTTGACAGCCGCGAAGCTTTCTTT
CDR3 protein: CASSGFDSREAFF
D gene: .
clone size: .
J gene: TRBJ1-1
V gene: TRBV5-8

CDR3 DNA: TGCGCCAGCAGCCAAGCTGTCCTATTGAACACTGAAGCTTTCTTT
CDR3 protein: CASSQAVLLNTEAFF
D gene: .
clone size: .
J gene: TRBJ1-1
V gene: TRBV4-1

CDR3 DNA: TGTGCCAGCCGCCGGGACAGCTATGGCTACACCTTC
CDR3 protein: CASRRDSYGYTF
D gene: TRBD1
clone size: .
J gene: TRBJ1-2
V gene: TRBV7-8

CDR3 DNA: TGTGCCAGTAGTCGACAGGGGGATGGAAACACCATATATTTT
CDR3 protein: CASSRQGDGNTIYF
D gene: TRBD1
clone size: .
J gene: TRBJ1-3
V gene: TRBV19

CDR3 DNA: TGCGCCAGCAGCCAAGAGGGGACAGGGCCCAATCAGCCCCAGCATTTT
CDR3 protein: CASSQEGTGPNQPQHF
D gene: TRBD1
clone size: .
J gene: TRBJ1-5
V gene: TRBV4-1

CDR3 DNA: TGTGCCTGGAGAAGGGGACAGGCCGCCACTGAAGCTTTCTTT
CDR3 protein: CAWRRGQAATEAFF
D gene: TRBD1
clone size: .
J gene: TRBJ1-1
V gene: TRBV30

CDR3 DNA: TGTGCCTGGAGTGCCCAAATCCGGGACAGCAAACTTGAAGCTTTCTTT
CDR3 protein: CAWSAQIRDSKLEAFF
D gene: TRBD1
clone size: .
J gene: TRBJ1-1
V gene: TRBV30

CDR3 DNA: TGCGCCAGCAGCCAGGAGGGACAGATAAATCAGCCCCAGCATTTT
CDR3 protein: CASSQEGQINQPQHF
D gene: TRBD1
clone size: .
J gene: TRBJ1-5
V gene: TRBV4-1

CDR3 DNA: TGTGCCAGTAGTATAGTTGGAGGGGGCGTATCACCCCTCCACTTT
CDR3 protein: CASSIVGGGVSPLHF
D gene: TRBD1
clone size: .
J gene: TRBJ1-6
V gene: TRBV19

CDR3 DNA: TGTGCCAGCAGCTCCCGGGACTATAATAACGGGGAGCTGTTTTTT
CDR3 protein: CASSSRDYNNGELFF
D gene: TRBD2
clone size: .
J gene: TRBJ2-2
V gene: TRBV11-3

CDR3 DNA: TGTGCCAGCAGTCCGTCCGGGAGCACGCAGTATTTT
CDR3 protein: CASSPSGSTQYF
D gene: .
clone size: .
J gene: TRBJ2-3
V gene: TRBV5-4

CDR3 DNA: TGTGCCAGTAGTATAGGGACACTTGCGGCTGAAGCTTTCTTT
CDR3 protein: CASSIGTLAAEAFF
D gene: .
clone size: once
J gene: TRBJ1-1
V gene: TRBV19

CDR3 DNA: TGTGCCAGCAGTCAGGGGCCGAACACCGGGGAGCTGTTTTTT
CDR3 protein: CASSQGPNTGELFF
D gene: .
clone size: .
J gene: TRBJ2-2
V gene: TRBV5-5

CDR3 DNA: TGCGCCAGCAGCCTGCCTAGGGGACAGGTGAACTATGGCTACACCTTC
CDR3 protein: CASSLPRGQVNYGYTF
D gene: TRBD1
clone size: .
J gene: TRBJ1-2
V gene: TRBV4-1

CDR3 DNA: TGCGCCAGCAGCCAAAGCGCAGACAATGAGCAGTTCTTC
CDR3 protein: CASSQSADNEQFF
D gene: .
clone size: .
J gene: TRBJ2-1
V gene: TRBV4-1

CDR3 DNA: TGCGCCAGCAGTGATGGCCCGGGGGGCTACACCTTC
CDR3 protein: CASSDGPGGYTF
D gene: .
clone size: .
J gene: TRBJ1-2
V gene: TRBV10-2

CDR3 DNA: TGTGCCTGGAGTCCTAGGGGGGGCGATTCACGGAATCAGCCCCAGCATTTT
CDR3 protein: CAWSPRGGDSRNQPQHF
D gene: .
clone size: .
J gene: TRBJ1-5
V gene: TRBV30

CDR3 DNA: TGTGCCAGCAGCCAAGTCTCCAGATCGAACTATGGCTACACCTTC
CDR3 protein: CASSQVSRSNYGYTF
D gene: .
clone size: .
J gene: TRBJ1-2
V gene: TRBV4-2

CDR3 DNA: TGCAGCGTTGACTTACTCGGCGACACCACCGGGGAGCTGTTTTTT
CDR3 protein: CSVDLLGDTTGELFF
D gene: .
clone size: .
J gene: TRBJ2-2
V gene: TRBV29-1

CDR3 DNA: TGTGCCAGCAGCTATCAGGGAAATAATTCACCCCTCCACTTT
CDR3 protein: CASSYQGNNSPLHF
D gene: .
clone size: .
J gene: TRBJ1-6
V gene: TRBV7-9

CDR3 DNA: TGTGCCAGCAGCCAAGATCCAACAGGGGGAGTATCATGGCGTACCTACGAGCAGTACTTC
CDR3 protein: CASSQDPTGGVSWRTYEQYF
D gene: TRBD1
clone size: many
J gene: TRBJ2-7
V gene: TRBV3-1/TRBV3-2

CDR3 DNA: TGCGCCAGCAGCGGTAGCGGGGGACCATCCAATGAGCAGTTCTTC
CDR3 protein: CASSGSGGPSNEQFF
D gene: TRBD2
clone size: .
J gene: TRBJ2-1
V gene: TRBV5-1

CDR3 DNA: TGTGCCAGCTCACCGAACAGGGATCAGCCCCAGCATTTT
CDR3 protein: CASSPNRDQPQHF
D gene: .
clone size: .
J gene: TRBJ1-5
V gene: TRBV18

CDR3 DNA: TGTGCCTGGAGTTGGACAGGGGGGCAGCCCCAGCATTTT
CDR3 protein: CAWSWTGGQPQHF
D gene: TRBD1
clone size: medium-sized
J gene: TRBJ1-5
V gene: TRBV30

CDR3 DNA: TGTGCCAGCAGGGCAGGCAATCAGCCCCAGCATTTT
CDR3 protein: CASRAGNQPQHF
D gene: .
clone size: .
J gene: TRBJ1-5
V gene: TRBV6-5

CDR3 DNA: TGTGCCAGCAGCTTGGGCAGGGGGCTTAGCTCTGGAAACACCATATATTTT
CDR3 protein: CASSLGRGLSSGNTIYF
D gene: TRBD1
clone size: .
J gene: TRBJ1-3
V gene: TRBV7-9

CDR3 DNA: TGTGCCAGCAGCTCATATATCGACAGGGGTCCTTACAATGAGCAGTTCTTC
CDR3 protein: CASSSYIDRGPYNEQFF
D gene: TRBD1
clone size: .
J gene: TRBJ2-1
V gene: TRBV7-2

CDR3 DNA: TGTGCCAGCAGTTTACAGGGAAACGGCTACACCTTC
CDR3 protein: CASSLQGNGYTF
D gene: .
clone size: .
J gene: TRBJ1-2
V gene: TRBV12-3/TRBV12-4

CDR3 DNA: TGTGCCAGTAGCAGGACAGATAGCAATCAGCCCCAGCATTTT
CDR3 protein: CASSRTDSNQPQHF
D gene: .
clone size: .
J gene: TRBJ1-5
V gene: TRBV19

CDR3 DNA: TGTGCCATCAGTGAAATACAGGGTCATAATGAAAAACTGTTTTTT
CDR3 protein: CAISEIQGHNEKLFF
D gene: .
clone size: .
J gene: TRBJ1-4
V gene: TRBV10-3

CDR3 DNA: TGTGCCAGTAGTATAGATCGGAGGGGCTGGAACATTCAGTACTTC
CDR3 protein: CASSIDRRGWNIQYF
D gene: .
clone size: .
J gene: TRBJ2-4
V gene: TRBV19

CDR3 DNA: TGTGCCAGCAGTGAAACTGACAGGGGTTCCTATGGCTACACCTTC
CDR3 protein: CASSETDRGSYGYTF
D gene: TRBD1
clone size: .
J gene: TRBJ1-2
V gene: TRBV6-1

CDR3 DNA: TGTGCCAGCAGCTACGGTGGTTTTTTTGAAGCTTTCTTT
CDR3 protein: CASSYGGFFEAFF
D gene: .
clone size: .
J gene: TRBJ1-1
V gene: TRBV7-9

CDR3 DNA: TGTGCCAGCAGCCCAGGGACAGGGGGAAAGCAGCCCCAGCATTTT
CDR3 protein: CASSPGTGGKQPQHF
D gene: TRBD1
clone size: .
J gene: TRBJ1-5
V gene: TRBV13

CDR3 DNA: TGTGCCAGCACAAGGACAGGGGGACTTAATTCACCCCTCCACTTT
CDR3 protein: CASTRTGGLNSPLHF
D gene: TRBD1
clone size: .
J gene: TRBJ1-6
V gene: TRBV27

CDR3 DNA: TGTGCCAGCAGTTACCAAAAACAGGGGGAAGCTTTCTTT
CDR3 protein: CASSYQKQGEAFF
D gene: TRBD1
clone size: .
J gene: TRBJ1-1
V gene: TRBV6-6

CDR3 DNA: TGTGCCAGCAGTCCCGACGGGGGGGGCAGGGAGACCCAGTACTTC
CDR3 protein: CASSPDGGGRETQYF
D gene: TRBD2
clone size: .
J gene: TRBJ2-5
V gene: TRBV11-2

CDR3 DNA: TGTGCCAGCTCACCTCAGGGTTCTCGTTACGAGCAGTACTTC
CDR3 protein: CASSPQGSRYEQYF
D gene: .
clone size: .
J gene: TRBJ2-7
V gene: TRBV18

CDR3 DNA: TGTGCCAGCAGCTTACCGACAGGGGGCAGTGATTACTACGAGCAGTACTTC
CDR3 protein: CASSLPTGGSDYYEQYF
D gene: TRBD1
clone size: .
J gene: TRBJ2-7
V gene: TRBV7-9

CDR3 DNA: TGTGCCAGCAGCTTGGCCCAGGGGGAAAATGAGCAGTTCTTC
CDR3 protein: CASSLAQGENEQFF
D gene: TRBD1
clone size: .
J gene: TRBJ2-1
V gene: TRBV5-4

CDR3 DNA: TGTGCCAGCAGTGGGGACAGTAGTGGCTACACCTTC
CDR3 protein: CASSGDSSGYTF
D gene: TRBD1
clone size: .
J gene: TRBJ1-2
V gene: TRBV2

CDR3 DNA: TGTGCCAGCAGTGAAGTGAGGGGGCACGGTTCTGAAGCTTTCTTT
CDR3 protein: CASSEVRGHGSEAFF
D gene: TRBD1
clone size: once
J gene: TRBJ1-1
V gene: TRBV25-1

CDR3 DNA: TGTGCCAGCAGCTGGGGGGGCAGTAGGACTGAAGCTTTCTTT
CDR3 protein: CASSWGGSRTEAFF
D gene: .
clone size: .
J gene: TRBJ1-1
V gene: TRBV5-5

CDR3 DNA: TGTGCCAGCTCACCCCCTCTTACAGGGATGAGGTGGCCGAACACCGGGGAGCTGTTTTTT
CDR3 protein: CASSPPLTGMRWPNTGELFF
D gene: .
clone size: .
J gene: TRBJ2-2
V gene: TRBV18

CDR3 DNA: TGTGCCAGCAGTTACGGGACTACCGACTACAATGAGCAGTTCTTC
CDR3 protein: CASSYGTTDYNEQFF
D gene: TRBD2
clone size: .
J gene: TRBJ2-1
V gene: TRBV7-9

CDR3 DNA: TGTGCCACCAGTGATTTGGGGCGCACTGAAGCTTTCTTT
CDR3 protein: CATSDLGRTEAFF
D gene: .
clone size: .
J gene: TRBJ1-1
V gene: TRBV24-1

CDR3 DNA: TGTGCCAGCAGCGCCCCGACAGCGACCGGGGAGCTGTTTTTT
CDR3 protein: CASSAPTATGELFF
D gene: .
clone size: .
J gene: TRBJ2-2
V gene: TRBV7-9

CDR3 DNA: TGTGCTAGTGGTTTGGTACTAAACACCATATATTTT
CDR3 protein: CASGLVLNTIYF
D gene: .
clone size: .
J gene: TRBJ1-3
V gene: TRBV12-5

CDR3 DNA: TGTGCCATCCCCGGGGAGAAAAACACCATATATTTT
CDR3 protein: CAIPGEKNTIYF
D gene: .
clone size: .
J gene: TRBJ1-3
V gene: TRBV10-3

CDR3 DNA: TGCGCCAGCAGCCCGATGTTTGGCGGTAACACCGGGGAGCTGTTTTTT
CDR3 protein: CASSPMFGGNTGELFF
D gene: .
clone size: .
J gene: TRBJ2-2
V gene: TRBV4-1

CDR3 DNA: TGTGCCAGCAGCGCTGGACTTACCACCGGGGAGCTGTTTTTT
CDR3 protein: CASSAGLTTGELFF
D gene: .
clone size: once
J gene: TRBJ2-2
V gene: TRBV11-3

CDR3 DNA: TGTGCCAGCAGTTACGTGAACAGGGCATATGGCTACACCTTC
CDR3 protein: CASSYVNRAYGYTF
D gene: .
clone size: .
J gene: TRBJ1-2
V gene: TRBV6-5

CDR3 DNA: TGCGCCAGCAGCCAAGAAGGACAGGTGCCAGATACGCAGTATTTT
CDR3 protein: CASSQEGQVPDTQYF
D gene: TRBD1
clone size: .
J gene: TRBJ2-3
V gene: TRBV4-1

CDR3 DNA: TGTGCCAGCAAGGCTGGGACAGGGGAAAATCAGCCCCAGCATTTT
CDR3 protein: CASKAGTGENQPQHF
D gene: TRBD1
clone size: .
J gene: TRBJ1-5
V gene: TRBV6-5

CDR3 DNA: TGTGCCAGCAGCCAAGATAAAGGAACAGGGGTTCTGGGTGGCTACACCTTC
CDR3 protein: CASSQDKGTGVLGGYTF
D gene: TRBD1
clone size: .
J gene: TRBJ1-2
V gene: TRBV4-2

CDR3 DNA: TGCGCCAGCAGTGAGTCATCGGGACAGGGGGGAGATACGCAGTATTTT
CDR3 protein: CASSESSGQGGDTQYF
D gene: TRBD1
clone size: .
J gene: TRBJ2-3
V gene: TRBV10-1